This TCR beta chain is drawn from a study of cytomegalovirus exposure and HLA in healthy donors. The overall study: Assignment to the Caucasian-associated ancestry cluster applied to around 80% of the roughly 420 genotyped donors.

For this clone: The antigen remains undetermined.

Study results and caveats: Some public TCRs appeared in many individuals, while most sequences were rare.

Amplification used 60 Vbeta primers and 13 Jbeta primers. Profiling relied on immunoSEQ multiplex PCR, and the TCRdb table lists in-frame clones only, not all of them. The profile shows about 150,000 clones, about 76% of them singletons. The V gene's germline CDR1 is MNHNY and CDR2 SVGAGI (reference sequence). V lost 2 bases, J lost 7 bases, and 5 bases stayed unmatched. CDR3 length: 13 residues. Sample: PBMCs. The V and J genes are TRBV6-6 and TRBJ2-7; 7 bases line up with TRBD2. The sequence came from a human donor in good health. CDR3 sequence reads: CASSYAGRGEQYF. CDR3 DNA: TGTGCCAGCAGTTACGCGGGGCGGGGGGAGCAGTACTTC.